A selection of T cell receptor beta chains follows, all from one sample in a study of CD8 T cells in Susac syndrome. TCRdb passed the immunoSEQ multiplex PCR reads through MiXCR, listing each CDR3 protein once. The sample carries about 130,000 distinct CDR3 sequences, over 85% recorded once. The sample consisted of CD4+ T cells from PBMCs. The receptors here all came from a human donor in good health. Both conserved end residues are part of each CDR3. A D gene is named only where the DNA matches it firmly. Where a row states a size, it is once, few, many or the class of an expanded clone; other rows omit it.

clone_size	v_call	d_call	j_call	cdr3_nt	cdr3_aa
.	TRBV7-2	TRBD2	TRBJ2-5	TGTGCCAGCAGCCCAGGGGTAGCGGGAGGGTGGGAGACCCAGTACTTC	CASSPGVAGGWETQYF
.	TRBV20-1	.	TRBJ2-7	TGCAGTGCTAGAGCCCAGGGAGGCCACGAGCAGTACTTC	CSARAQGGHEQYF
.	TRBV5-1	TRBD1	TRBJ1-3	TGCGCCAGCAGCTTGGGACAGGGTGGAAACACCATATATTTT	CASSLGQGGNTIYF
.	TRBV3-1	TRBD2	TRBJ2-5	TGTGCCAGCAGCCCCTCAGCGGGAGGAGGAGAGACCCAGTACTTC	CASSPSAGGGETQYF
.	TRBV9	TRBD1	TRBJ1-1	TGTGCCAGCAGATCCGGGACAGGTTTGAACACTGAAGCTTTCTTT	CASRSGTGLNTEAFF
.	TRBV29-1	.	TRBJ1-3	TGCAGCGTTGCCCGGACTGCTGGAAACACCATATATTTT	CSVARTAGNTIYF
.	TRBV3-1	.	TRBJ2-1	TGTGCCAGCAGCTCAGGTTCGGGACGGCAGTTCTTC	CASSSGSGRQFF
.	TRBV6-6	.	TRBJ2-7	TGTGCCAGCAGTTACGTGGCAGCTACATCCTACGAGCAGTACTTC	CASSYVAATSYEQYF
.	TRBV7-2	.	TRBJ2-1	TGTGCCAGCAGCTTGGGTGGCCCCTCCGTTGAGCAGTTCTTC	CASSLGGPSVEQFF
.	TRBV30	TRBD1	TRBJ1-5	TGTGCCTGGGATGAACAGGGGTTTGGGAATCAGCCCCAGCATTTT	CAWDEQGFGNQPQHF
once	TRBV20-1	.	TRBJ1-1	TGCAGTGCTTCTCTCCCGGACGGGGAGGTCACTGAAGCTTTCTTT	CSASLPDGEVTEAFF
.	TRBV20-1	TRBD2	TRBJ2-1	TGCAGTGCTGGGACTAGCGGTGATGAGCAGTTCTTC	CSAGTSGDEQFF
.	TRBV12-3/TRBV12-4	.	TRBJ2-5	TGTGCCTCCGGCGTGCGGCTGGAGACCCAGTACTTC	CASGVRLETQYF
.	TRBV5-1	.	TRBJ1-1	TGCGCCAGCAGCTCCCTCAGCGGCCAGGCGGCTGAAGCTTTCTTT	CASSSLSGQAAEAFF
.	TRBV27	.	TRBJ2-2	TGTGCCAGCCAGGGCTCGAACACCGGGGAGCTGTTTTTT	CASQGSNTGELFF
.	TRBV27	TRBD1	TRBJ1-2	TGTGCCAGCAGTTTAAGTTGGGGACAGACCTTCTATGGCTACACCTTC	CASSLSWGQTFYGYTF
.	TRBV30	TRBD1	TRBJ1-5	TGTGCCTGGGGTCAAGGGATCGGACAGGGAGGCAATCAGCCCCAGCATTTT	CAWGQGIGQGGNQPQHF
.	TRBV20-1	.	TRBJ1-2	TGCAGTGCTAGAGATAGTAGGGACATGTATGGCTACACCTTC	CSARDSRDMYGYTF
.	TRBV20-1	TRBD2	TRBJ2-7	TGCAGTGCTAACCCTAGCGGTTCCGCGCGGGAGTACTTC	CSANPSGSAREYF